This passage covers 3 T cell receptor beta chains from one sample sequenced in a study of OX40 agonist ivuxolimab in advanced cancers. Clones were sequenced by immunoSEQ multiplex PCR, and TCRdb holds only the in-frame ones, with some missing. The sample includes roughly 100,000 clones, 85% to 95% seen only once; the top ten take around 0.3%. Specimen: CD4+ or CD8+ T cells sorted from blood, collected in a trial of the OX40 agonist ivuxolimab. Every receptor here comes from an adult with an advanced solid tumor such as melanoma, head and neck, liver or kidney cancer.

This clone was picked up one time. The chain carries TRBV6-6 and TRBJ1-3, with 7 positions matching TRBD1. V was pared by 5 bases and J by 3 bases, with 4 bases of the junction left unmatched. This CDR3 is 14 amino acids long. The V gene's germline CDR1 is MNHNY and CDR2 SVGAGI (reference sequence). The CDR3, as DNA: TGTGCCAGCAGTCATGGGACAGTTGGAAACACCATATATTTT. Translation gives CASSHGTVGNTIYF.

This sequence joins TRBV9 and TRBJ2-1, with D unclear. V lost 2 bases and J 8 bases, leaving 8 bases between the germline ends. There are 12 residues in the CDR3. Germline lookup yields CDR1 SGDLS and CDR2 YYNGEE. CDR3 nucleotides: TGTGCCAGCAGCGTGGGATTTGATGAGCAGTTCTTC. Encoded protein: CASSVGFDEQFF.

This clone was found once. This rearrangement joins TRBV11-2 to TRBJ1-3, with unresolved D. V was clipped by 2 bases and J by 4 bases, with 3 bases between them. The germline CDR1 and CDR2 sequences are SGHAT and FQNNGV. This CDR3 is 12 amino acids long. CDR3 nucleotides: TGTGCCAGCAGCTTACTCGGAAACACCATATATTTT. It yields the protein CASSLLGNTIYF.